The clone carrying this T cell receptor (beta chain) was counted at least ten times. The data were taken from a study of patients and donors after allogeneic stem cell transplantation. The CDR3 consists of 13 residues. CDR1 is MNHEY, CDR2 SMNVEV, per germline (reference sequence). With 3 bases removed from V and 2 bases from J, the gap between germline ends came to 7 bases. TCRdb reprocessed the RT-PCR reads with MiXCR, giving one entry per CDR3 protein. The table has roughly 880,000 distinct CDR3 sequences, over 15% seen once. The sequence came from a human donor who was either an allogeneic HSCT recipient or a stem cell or donor lymphocyte infusion donor (not recorded which). It is not recorded whose cells these are; they may come from a transplant donor. The chain couples TRBV27 to TRBJ1-2; the D is unclear. The source material was blood, either unsorted or a sorted T cell fraction (not recorded which). The CDR3 is CASSFTGNYGYTF. CDR3 DNA sequence: TGTGCCAGCAGTTTTACTGGGAACTATGGCTACACCTTC.